This is a list of T cell receptor beta chains from one sample in a study of blood T cell repertoires in COVID-19. Generated by immunoSEQ multiplex PCR, the TCRdb table keeps only in-frame clones and is missing some. Of approximately 72,000 clones listed, 88% are singletons. The source material was peripheral blood. These receptors originate from a man aged 45 to 65 with acute or convalescent COVID-19. Each CDR3 is given with its conserved first and last residue. Each record gives: J gene, D gene, clone size, V gene, CDR3 protein, CDR3 DNA. The D gene is left open where the match is weak. Size is omitted from some rows. Given values are once, few, many or a class for expanded clones.

J: TRBJ2-1
D: TRBD2
size: -
V: TRBV6-1
CDR3: CASSENLAGVYNEQFF
DNA: TGTGCCAGCAGTGAAAACCTAGCGGGGGTCTACAATGAGCAGTTCTTC

J: TRBJ1-5
D: -
size: -
V: TRBV2
CDR3: CASSEKDISNQPQHF
DNA: TGTGCCAGCAGTGAAAAAGACATTAGCAATCAGCCCCAGCATTTT

J: TRBJ2-1
D: TRBD1
size: -
V: TRBV5-1
CDR3: CASSATGGRVNEQFF
DNA: TGCGCCAGCAGCGCAACAGGGGGTCGGGTTAATGAGCAGTTCTTC

J: TRBJ2-1
D: -
size: -
V: TRBV5-4
CDR3: CASSLAENEQFF
DNA: TGTGCCAGCAGCTTGGCCGAGAATGAGCAGTTCTTC

J: TRBJ1-2
D: -
size: -
V: TRBV7-3
CDR3: CASSPDGLANYGYTF
DNA: TGTGCCAGCAGCCCCGACGGGTTGGCTAACTATGGCTACACCTTC

J: TRBJ2-5
D: -
size: few
V: TRBV6-1
CDR3: CASSESYRGGETQYF
DNA: TGTGCCAGCAGTGAATCGTACAGGGGGGGAGAGACCCAGTACTTC

J: TRBJ2-3
D: -
size: -
V: TRBV19
CDR3: CASSLGGVGTDTQYF
DNA: TGTGCCAGTAGTTTGGGCGGGGTCGGCACAGATACGCAGTATTTT

J: TRBJ2-5
D: TRBD1
size: -
V: TRBV10-1
CDR3: CASPTGTGFAQYF
DNA: TGCGCCAGCCCCACCGGGACAGGGTTTGCCCAGTACTTC

J: TRBJ2-7
D: TRBD2
size: medium-sized
V: TRBV4-1
CDR3: CASSPSGDTTGGEQYF
DNA: TGCGCCAGCAGCCCTAGCGGGGACACTACTGGGGGCGAGCAGTACTTC

J: TRBJ1-2
D: TRBD1
size: few
V: TRBV5-1
CDR3: CASSWGGTGNYGYTF
DNA: TGCGCCAGCAGCTGGGGTGGGACAGGGAACTATGGCTACACCTTC

J: TRBJ1-5
D: TRBD1
size: -
V: TRBV11-2
CDR3: CASSLGGQGAYSNQPQHF
DNA: TGTGCCAGCAGCTTAGGGGGACAGGGGGCCTATAGCAATCAGCCCCAGCATTTT

J: TRBJ2-7
D: TRBD1
size: once
V: TRBV6-5
CDR3: CASSQGQVNYEQYF
DNA: TGTGCCAGCAGTCAGGGACAGGTAAACTACGAGCAGTACTTC

J: TRBJ2-2
D: -
size: -
V: TRBV18
CDR3: CASSTNSGNTGELFF
DNA: TGTGCCAGCTCAACCAATAGCGGAAACACCGGGGAGCTGTTTTTT

J: TRBJ2-7
D: -
size: -
V: TRBV2
CDR3: CASSVDSGKYEQYF
DNA: TGTGCCAGCAGTGTTGATAGCGGCAAATACGAGCAGTACTTC

J: TRBJ1-1
D: -
size: -
V: TRBV12-3/TRBV12-4
CDR3: CASSLTGNTEAFF
DNA: TGTGCCAGCAGTTTGACAGGGAACACTGAAGCTTTCTTT

J: TRBJ2-1
D: -
size: -
V: TRBV10-3
CDR3: CAITGGREQFF
DNA: TGTGCCATCACCGGGGGACGGGAGCAGTTCTTC

J: TRBJ1-4
D: TRBD1
size: -
V: TRBV2
CDR3: CASSPRQGGEKLFF
DNA: TGTGCCAGCAGTCCCCGACAGGGTGGGGAAAAACTGTTTTTT

J: TRBJ1-1
D: -
size: -
V: TRBV12-3/TRBV12-4
CDR3: CASVGEVQGFAFF
DNA: TGTGCCAGCGTTGGAGAGGTACAGGGTTTCGCTTTCTTT

J: TRBJ1-1
D: -
size: -
V: TRBV11-2
CDR3: CASSLSGSFPTEAFF
DNA: TGTGCCAGCAGCTTATCGGGTAGCTTCCCCACTGAAGCTTTCTTT

J: TRBJ1-6
D: -
size: few
V: TRBV2
CDR3: CASAKSDSYNSPLHF
DNA: TGTGCCAGCGCGAAAAGTGACTCCTATAATTCACCCCTCCACTTT

J: TRBJ1-5
D: TRBD1
size: -
V: TRBV6-2/TRBV6-3
CDR3: CASSYPRGDGTGLEYQPQHF
DNA: TGTGCCAGCAGTTACCCGAGGGGAGACGGGACAGGTCTAGAGTATCAGCCCCAGCATTTT

J: TRBJ2-7
D: -
size: -
V: TRBV20-1
CDR3: CSAYSGEQYF
DNA: TGCAGTGCGTACAGTGGCGAGCAGTACTTC

J: TRBJ2-2
D: TRBD1
size: -
V: TRBV9
CDR3: CASSTGQRFTGELFF
DNA: TGTGCCAGCAGCACGGGACAGAGGTTCACCGGGGAGCTGTTTTTT

J: TRBJ2-3
D: -
size: -
V: TRBV18
CDR3: CASSPSGASTDTQYF
DNA: TGTGCCAGCTCACCATCTGGAGCCTCCACAGATACGCAGTATTTT

J: TRBJ2-7
D: TRBD1
size: -
V: TRBV4-1
CDR3: CASSHPETGTYEQYF
DNA: TGCGCCAGCAGCCATCCGGAGACAGGGACCTACGAGCAGTACTTC

J: TRBJ1-1
D: -
size: -
V: TRBV7-9
CDR3: CASSFQVGEPEAFF
DNA: TGTGCCAGCAGCTTCCAAGTGGGCGAGCCTGAAGCTTTCTTT

J: TRBJ2-6
D: TRBD1
size: -
V: TRBV5-5
CDR3: CASSFRDRVIGSSGANVLTF
DNA: TGTGCCAGCAGCTTCCGGGACAGGGTAATCGGGAGCTCTGGGGCCAACGTCCTGACTTTC

J: TRBJ1-2
D: TRBD1
size: -
V: TRBV13
CDR3: CASGSEGQGHGYTF
DNA: TGTGCCAGCGGATCGGAAGGACAGGGTCACGGCTACACCTTC

J: TRBJ2-3
D: -
size: once
V: TRBV29-1
CDR3: CSVGQSTDTQYF
DNA: TGCAGCGTTGGGCAGTCCACAGATACGCAGTATTTT

J: TRBJ2-1
D: TRBD2
size: -
V: TRBV5-4
CDR3: CASSLGTSGYNEQFF
DNA: TGTGCCAGCAGCTTAGGGACTAGCGGCTACAATGAGCAGTTCTTC

J: TRBJ1-1
D: -
size: -
V: TRBV6-1
CDR3: CASSDLGGSTEAFF
DNA: TGTGCCAGCAGTGATCTCGGAGGGAGTACTGAAGCTTTCTTT

J: TRBJ1-2
D: TRBD1
size: -
V: TRBV27
CDR3: CASRKNRDSYGYTF
DNA: TGTGCCAGCAGGAAAAACCGGGACAGCTATGGCTACACCTTC

J: TRBJ1-6
D: -
size: few
V: TRBV18
CDR3: CASSPPLNSPLHF
DNA: TGTGCCAGCTCACCACCCTTAAATTCACCCCTCCACTTT

J: TRBJ2-1
D: TRBD2
size: once
V: TRBV9
CDR3: CASSFRLAGVNEQFF
DNA: TGTGCCAGCAGCTTTCGACTAGCGGGGGTCAATGAGCAGTTCTTC

J: TRBJ1-2
D: TRBD1
size: few
V: TRBV9
CDR3: CASSTRQGSSAGYTF
DNA: TGTGCCAGCAGCACTAGACAGGGTTCCTCCGCTGGCTACACCTTC

J: TRBJ1-1
D: -
size: once
V: TRBV19
CDR3: CASSIASGVEAFF
DNA: TGTGCCAGTAGTATAGCCTCAGGGGTGGAAGCTTTCTTT

J: TRBJ2-5
D: -
size: -
V: TRBV29-1
CDR3: CSVGGTRETQYF
DNA: TGCAGCGTTGGGGGCACCCGAGAGACCCAGTACTTC

J: TRBJ1-5
D: -
size: -
V: TRBV5-8
CDR3: CASSLWQGSNQPQHF
DNA: TGTGCCAGCAGCTTGTGGCAGGGTAGCAATCAGCCCCAGCATTTT